The 21 T cell receptor beta chains below all came from one sample that was sequenced in a study of blood T cell repertoires in COVID-19 (TCRdb year 2020). The method behind the library was the immunoSEQ multiplex PCR assay. The clones in this table, taken by TCRdb from immuneACCESS, are in-frame only. Not every clone is retained; where verified, under half of the shortfall comes from an unresolved V gene, and the cause of the rest is unknown. Counted in this sample were about 190,000 clones; less than 80% of them appeared once. The ten largest clonotypes hold over 10% of the sample. Sequenced material: peripheral blood. The receptor set was obtained from a woman aged 50 to 60 with acute or convalescent COVID-19.

This rearrangement joins TRBV6-5 to TRBJ2-1, with a tentative D call TRBD1 (5 bases). CDR1 MNHEY and CDR2 SVGAGI come from the germline V gene. The CDR3 has 14 residues. The V end was cut by 2 bases, the J end by 8 bases, with 13 bases between. CDR3 region: CASSYPSLGDEQFF. CDR3 in DNA: TGTGCCAGCAGTTACCCCTCGCTAGGGGATGAGCAGTTCTTC.

The chain combines TRBV5-6 with TRBJ2-2, with 9 bases lining up with TRBD1. The CDR3 loop spans 14 amino acids. J lost 5 bases, V lost 2 bases, and 1 base had no gene match. Germline V gene data show CDR1 as SGHDT and CDR2 as YYEEEE. CDR3 DNA sequence: TGTGCCAGCAGCTTCGGGACAGGGACCGGGGAGCTGTTTTTT. Amino acid sequence: CASSFGTGTGELFF.

The chain recombines TRBV5-5 with TRBJ1-4, with TRBD1 identical over 9 bases. J gave up 6 bases and V 4 bases, and 1 base lay outside the gene matches. The germline V gene encodes CDR1 SGHKS and CDR2 YYEKEE (reference sequence). The CDR3 extends over 13 amino acids. The CDR3 is CASSRTGDEKLFF. The CDR3 DNA reads as TGTGCCAGCAGCCGGACAGGGGATGAAAAACTGTTTTTT.

The rearrangement links TRBV5-1 to TRBJ2-2; 7 bases line up with TRBD1. The CDR3 is made up of 14 amino acids. Unmatched junction bases numbered 6, after V lost 8 bases and J lost 2 bases. Germline V lookup: CDR1 SGHRS, CDR2 YFSETQ. In nucleotides, the CDR3 is TGCGCCAGTAGTACAGGGGCTAACACCGGGGAGCTGTTTTTT. This encodes CASSTGANTGELFF.

This clone occurred many times. Written as DNA, the CDR3 is TGTGCCTTTAACATCCAGGGCACCAATCAGCCCCAGCATTTT. Protein: CAFNIQGTNQPQHF. This rearrangement joins TRBV30 to TRBJ1-5, with TRBD1 as a possible D gene (5 bases). Looked up from germline, CDR1 is GTSNPN and CDR2 is SVGIG (reference sequence). The CDR3 runs 14 residues. V lost 7 bases, J lost 3 bases, and 16 bases lay in between.

V gene TRBV2 combines with J gene TRBJ1-2, with 8 bases that match TRBD1. V shed 5 bases and J 7 bases; nucleotides not matched to a gene: 9. Germline loops: CDR1 SNHLY, CDR2 FYNNEI. The CDR3 covers 14 residues. The CDR3 nucleotides are TGTGCCAGCAGTCTCACGGGACAGGAAGGTGGCTACACCTTC. This codes for CASSLTGQEGGYTF.

The genes are TRBV30 and TRBJ2-7, with TRBD1 matching 11 bases. This CDR3 contains 14 residues. Germline CDR1 reads GTSNPN; CDR2 reads SVGIG (reference sequence). V trimming: 1 base; J trimming: 3 bases; junction bases outside the gene matches: 2. This CDR3 reads CAWSGGTGGYEQYF. CDR3 nucleotide sequence: TGTGCCTGGAGTGGGGGGACAGGGGGCTACGAGCAGTACTTC.

This chain uses TRBV5-1 with TRBJ2-7; maybe TRBD1 (6 bases). Germline V gene lookup returns CDR1 SGHRS and CDR2 YFSETQ. The CDR3 consists of 15 residues. Trimming stripped 4 bases from V and 0 bases from J, with 14 bases between. The CDR3 is CASSPETGVSYEQYF. Written as DNA, the CDR3 is TGCGCCAGCAGCCCAGAGACAGGAGTCTCCTACGAGCAGTACTTC.

The chain joins TRBV6-2 or TRBV6-3 to TRBJ2-7, with a possible D match to TRBD1 (5 bases). Germline CDR1 is MNHEY and CDR2 is SVGEGT. The CDR3 spans 14 residues. The V end lost 2 bases, the J end lost 5 bases, and 13 bases lay between the germline ends. Here the CDR3 DNA reads TGTGCCAGCAGTTACGGGGCAGGGAACCACGAGCAGTACTTC. This codes for CASSYGAGNHEQYF.

This clone was seen only a few times. This sequence joins TRBV28 and TRBJ2-2, with D possibly matching TRBD1 (6 bases). Trimming took 9 bases from V and 4 from J, leaving 27 bases between them. This CDR3 has 18 amino acids. Germline loops: CDR1 MDHEN, CDR2 SYDVKM. CDR3 protein: CASSDSAHRDTSTGELFF. In nucleotides, the CDR3 is TGTGCCAGTTCGGATAGTGCCCACCGGGACACTAGCACCGGGGAGCTGTTTTTT.

The gene calls are TRBV28 and TRBJ1-5; TRBD1 might be the D (5 bases). The CDR3 spans 15 residues. From germline, CDR1 is MDHEN and CDR2 SYDVKM. The V and J ends lost 2 bases and 6 bases respectively, with 14 bases between them. CDR3 residues: CASSLPSRVGQPQHF. In DNA form, the CDR3 reads TGTGCCAGCAGTTTACCGAGCAGGGTCGGTCAGCCCCAGCATTTT. Looking up the rest from reference TRBV28 and TRBJ1-5 gives the full variable domain: DVKVTQSSRYLVKRTGEKVFLECVQDMDHENMFWYRQDPGLGLRLIYFSYDVKMKEKGDIPEGYSVSREKKERFSLILESASTNQTSMYLCASSLPSRVGQPQHFGDGTRLSIL.

This chain connects TRBV5-6 to TRBJ2-6; 12 bases agree with TRBD1. This CDR3 spans 18 amino acids. V shed 4 bases, J shed 3 bases, and the junction held 8 bases outside the gene matches. Germline assignment: CDR1 SGHDT and CDR2 YYEEEE. The CDR3: CASSPSGQGARGANVLTF. The CDR3 region has the DNA TGTGCCAGCAGCCCCTCGGGACAGGGGGCGCGTGGGGCCAACGTCCTGACTTTC.

In its sample, this clone was seen once. The chain recombines TRBV4-3 with TRBJ1-3; D is perhaps TRBD1 (5 bases). V lost 1 base to trimming and J lost 2 bases, with 21 bases between them. The CDR3 covers 19 residues. The germline V gene has CDR1 LGHNA and CDR2 YSLEER. This chain's CDR3 is CASSQVVGQRSAAGNTIYF. The CDR3 DNA is TGCGCCAGCAGCCAAGTTGTGGGGCAAAGATCGGCCGCTGGAAACACCATATATTTT.

This chain uses TRBV2 with TRBJ1-5, with TRBD1 matching over 9 bases. This CDR3 contains 15 residues. With V trimmed by 4 bases and J by 4 bases, 5 bases remained unmatched. The germline V gene encodes CDR1 SNHLY and CDR2 FYNNEI. CDR3 in DNA: TGTGCCAGCAGTGGGGACAGGGCCCTAAATCAGCCCCAGCATTTT. Translation gives CASSGDRALNQPQHF.

The chain recombines TRBV5-1 with TRBJ1-3, with a possible D match to TRBD1 (5 bases). V was pared by 0 bases and J by 2 bases, with 9 bases between. Germline V gene sequence: CDR1 SGHRS, CDR2 YFSETQ. The CDR3 is 15 residues long. The CDR3 sequence: CASSLGRGPGNTIYF. The CDR3 nucleotides are TGCGCCAGCAGCTTGGGGAGGGGACCTGGAAACACCATATATTTT.

CDR3 loop: CATQGGAGDNYGYTF. DNA of the CDR3: TGTGCCACTCAGGGAGGGGCAGGAGACAACTATGGCTACACCTTC. The V and J genes are TRBV24-1 and TRBJ1-2, with D possibly matching TRBD1 (5 bases). CDR3 length: 15 amino acids. CDR1 and CDR2 (germline): KGHDR, SFDVKD. Deletions cut 10 bases from V and 2 bases from J, with 19 bases between.

The V and J genes are TRBV3-1 (or the pseudogene TRBV3-2) and TRBJ1-4; possible D gene TRBD1, 5 bases. This CDR3 has 15 residues. Germline V gene data show CDR1 as LGHDT and CDR2 as YNNKEL (reference sequence). Trimming took 2 bases from V and 0 from J, leaving 7 bases between them. DNA of the CDR3: TGTGCCAGCAGCCAACAGGGTGCAACTAATGAAAAACTGTTTTTT. Amino acid sequence: CASSQQGATNEKLFF.

The chain employs TRBV27 and TRBJ2-3; D is unresolved. This CDR3 has 13 residues. With 3 bases removed from V and 2 bases from J, the gap between germline ends came to 6 bases. The germline gives CDR1 MNHEY, CDR2 SMNVEV (reference sequence). For the CDR3, the DNA is TGTGCCAGCAGTTTTAGATACACAGATACGCAGTATTTT. Protein product: CASSFRYTDTQYF.

The chain recombines TRBV7-7 with TRBJ1-5; 7 bases fit TRBD1. CDR3 length equals 14 residues. The V segment lost 10 bases and the J segment 4 bases; nucleotides outside the gene matches: 10. Germline CDR1 is SSHAT and CDR2 is FNYEAQ (reference sequence). The CDR3 sequence: CATITGVRNQPQHF. The CDR3 nucleotides read TGTGCCACCATAACAGGGGTCCGGAATCAGCCCCAGCATTTT. Looking up the rest from reference TRBV7-7 and TRBJ1-5 gives the full variable domain: GAGVSQSPRYKVTKRGQDVTLRCDPISSHATLYWYQQALGQGPEFLTYFNYEAQPDKSGLPSDRFSAERPEGSISTLTIQRTEQRDSAMYRCATITGVRNQPQHFGDGTRLSIL.

The chain links TRBV24-1 to TRBJ2-3; TRBD1 might be the D (6 bases). Germline values: CDR1 KGHDR, CDR2 SFDVKD. This CDR3 spans 14 amino acids. V dropped 6 bases and J dropped 7 bases, with 16 bases sitting between them. In DNA form, the CDR3 reads TGTGCCACCAGTCAGGGGAGAGCCCCGCATACGCAGTATTTT. This sequence encodes CATSQGRAPHTQYF.

This clone was detected only a few times. V is TRBV19 and J is TRBJ1-1; weak D call: TRBD1 (6 bases). Germline V CDR1 and CDR2: LNHDA, SQIVND (reference sequence). V lost 4 bases to trimming and J lost 4 bases, with 13 bases between them. The CDR3 has 14 amino acids. CDR3 bases: TGTGCCAGTAGTACCGGGAGGGGGGCCACTGAAGCTTTCTTT. Translating gives CASSTGRGATEAFF. Based on the CDR3 plus reference TRBV19 and TRBJ1-1, the full variable domain is DGGITQSPKYLFRKEGQNVTLSCEQNLNHDAMYWYRQDPGQGLRLIYYSQIVNDFQKGDIAEGYSVSREKKESFPLTVTSAQKNPTAFYLCASSTGRGATEAFFGQGTRLTVV.